The present T cell receptor beta chain was sequenced within a study of T cell responses to AZD1222 COVID-19 vaccine. Study-wide results and caveats: An increase in Spike-specific TCR breadth and depth was observed after two AZD1222 doses.

Germline values: CDR1 MDHEN, CDR2 SYDVKM. V was shortened by 6 bases and J by 0 bases, with 9 bases between the two germline ends. This CDR3 spans 14 amino acids. Measured with immunoSEQ multiplex PCR; TCRdb has only the in-frame clones, and not every one. The data hold 110,000 to 150,000 clones, with 93% observed a single time. As concerns this clone: Its antigen remains unidentified.

The chain combines TRBV28 with TRBJ2-1; unclear D gene. This TCR derives from an adult in good health. This specimen consisted of peripheral blood, obtained on day 0 of AZD1222 vaccination. The CDR3 nucleotides read TGTGCCAGCAGCGAGACAAGCTCCTACAATGAGCAGTTCTTC. It codes for CASSETSSYNEQFF.